Each of the 21 T cell receptor beta chains below was sequenced from the same sample in a study of cytomegalovirus exposure and HLA in healthy donors. In the PCR, 60 Vbeta and 13 Jbeta primers were used. TCRdb's copy holds only in-frame clones and misses some; the assay was immunoSEQ multiplex PCR. The data hold under 200,000 clones, with just under 80% observed a single time. The sample was PBMCs. The receptor set was obtained from a woman aged 45-60 years in good health and CMV-seropositive.

The chain couples TRBV19 to TRBJ2-7; D unresolved. Trimming took off 9 bases at V and 6 bases at J, with 18 bases between the two ends. The CDR3 totals 13 residues. CDR1 LNHDA and CDR2 SQIVND come from the germline V gene (reference sequence). CDR3: CASSESVAGEQYF. CDR3 in DNA: TGTGCCAGCAGTGAATCAGTCGCTGGCGAGCAGTACTTC.

This clone was observed a single time. V and J are TRBV5-4 and TRBJ1-3; D might be TRBD1 (6 bases). Germline V lookup: CDR1 SGHNT, CDR2 YYREEE (reference sequence). The CDR3 consists of 15 residues. V lost 4 bases to trimming and J lost 1 base, with 12 bases between them. The CDR3 DNA reads as TGTGCCAGCAGCGGTACAGGGAGTTCTGGAAACACCATATATTTT. Its protein product is CASSGTGSSGNTIYF.

This clone has a single count. V is TRBV9 and J is TRBJ2-7; D might be TRBD2 (5 bases). V lost 0 bases, J lost 1 base, and 8 bases lay in between. Germline V gene sequence: CDR1 SGDLS, CDR2 YYNGEE. This CDR3 contains 14 residues. The CDR3 DNA is TGTGCCAGCAGCGTAGGAGGGAAATCCTACGAGCAGTACTTC. It codes for CASSVGGKSYEQYF. Full variable domain (rest looked up from reference TRBV9 and TRBJ2-7): DSGVTQTPKHLITATGQRVTLRCSPRSGDLSVYWYQQSLDQGLQFLIQYYNGEERAKGNILERFSAQQFPDLHSELNLSSLELGDSALYFCASSVGGKSYEQYFGPGTRLTVT.

The rearrangement links TRBV6-6 to TRBJ2-3, with D maybe TRBD1 (5 bases). Trimming left V 5 bases short and J 0 bases short, with 9 bases between. The CDR3 contains 14 residues. Looked up from germline, CDR1 is MNHNY and CDR2 is SVGAGI (reference sequence). Here the CDR3 reads CASSTGDSTDTQYF. DNA for the CDR3: TGTGCCAGCAGTACAGGAGATAGCACAGATACGCAGTATTTT.

The chain uses TRBV7-3 and TRBJ2-7; 8 bases are shared with TRBD1. The germline gives CDR1 SGHTA, CDR2 FQGTGA. The trim removed 4 bases at V and 5 bases at J, leaving 4 bases unmatched. This CDR3 is 13 amino acids long. The CDR3 DNA reads as TGTGCCAGCAGCTCCCAGACAGGGGACGAGCAGTACTTC. Its translation is CASSSQTGDEQYF. Filled out from reference TRBV7-3 and TRBJ2-7, the complete variable domain reads GAGVSQTPSNKVTEKGKYVELRCDPISGHTALYWYRQSLGQGPEFLIYFQGTGAADDSGLPNDRFFAVRPEGSVSTLKIQRTERGDSAVYLCASSSQTGDEQYFGPGTRLTVT.

The V gene is TRBV10-1, the J gene TRBJ2-4; 8 bases are a match to TRBD1. With 9 bases clipped from V and 6 bases from J, the junction kept 4 bases outside the gene matches. Germline values: CDR1 WNHNN, CDR2 SYGVQD (reference sequence). The CDR3 has 12 residues. The CDR3, as DNA: TGCGCCAGAGGACAGGGAATAAACATTCAGTACTTC. This gives the protein CARGQGINIQYF.

The rearrangement links TRBV5-8 to TRBJ1-1; 10 bases are shared with TRBD1. The CDR3 contains 16 residues. V trimming: 7 bases; J trimming: 5 bases; junction bases outside the gene matches: 14. Germline V gene data show CDR1 as SGHTS and CDR2 as YDEGEE. The CDR3 region has the DNA TGTGCCAGCGGCCCCTTCGGGACAGGGGACGAAACTGAAGCTTTCTTT. Amino acids: CASGPFGTGDETEAFF.

The gene calls are TRBV4-2 and TRBJ2-7; 9 bases line up with TRBD2. The CDR3 is made up of 17 amino acids. Per germline, CDR1 LGHNA and CDR2 YNFKEQ. J gave up 0 bases and V 0 bases, and 6 bases lay outside the gene matches. CDR3 amino acids: CASSQDASGMGSYEQYF. CDR3 nucleotides: TGTGCCAGCAGCCAAGATGCTAGCGGGATGGGCTCCTACGAGCAGTACTTC.

J is TRBJ2-7 and V is TRBV11-2; D gene ambiguous. The CDR3 covers 14 residues. CDR1 is SGHAT and CDR2 is FQNNGV in the germline V gene. The V and J ends lost 1 base and 3 bases respectively, with 10 bases between them. The CDR3 DNA reads TGTGCCAGCAGCTTAGGCGGATCTGGCTACGAGCAGTACTTC. Protein sequence: CASSLGGSGYEQYF.

The chain carries TRBV25-1 and TRBJ2-7; 7 nucleotides align to TRBD2. This CDR3 has 13 amino acids. CDR1 and CDR2 (germline): MGHDK, SYGVNS. The ends lost 5 bases at V and 2 bases at J; junction bases unmatched: 3. The CDR3 loop reads CASSWGGAYEQYF. CDR3 DNA: TGTGCCAGCAGTTGGGGGGGGGCCTACGAGCAGTACTTC.

The chain joins TRBV19 to TRBJ2-7; TRBD2 matches at 8 bases. V lost 4 bases to trimming and J lost 6 bases; unmatched junction nucleotides: 11. The CDR3 contains 15 residues. Per the germline V gene, CDR1 is LNHDA and CDR2 is SQIVND (reference sequence). This chain's CDR3 is CASSKAVAGPLEQYF. The CDR3 DNA sequence: TGTGCCAGTAGTAAGGCAGTAGCGGGACCCCTCGAGCAGTACTTC.

The chain joins TRBV7-8 to TRBJ2-1; TRBD1 matches at 10 bases. CDR3 length: 16 residues. Trimming removed 3 bases from V and 8 bases from J; junction bases left unmatched: 10. CDR1 and CDR2 from the germline V gene are SGHVS and FQNEAQ. The CDR3 here is CASSFSSGTGAYEQFF. The DNA for the CDR3 is TGTGCCAGCAGCTTCTCCTCGGGGACAGGGGCCTATGAGCAGTTCTTC.

This clone was counted between two and nine times. The genes are TRBV2 and TRBJ2-1; tentatively, D is TRBD1 (6 bases). The CDR3 consists of 15 residues. Germline V CDR1 and CDR2: SNHLY, FYNNEI. V was cut by 3 bases and J by 7 bases, with 16 bases left in between. The CDR3 reads CASSDPGAIMNEQFF. DNA for the CDR3: TGTGCCAGCAGTGATCCAGGGGCTATCATGAATGAGCAGTTCTTC.

The chain carries TRBV9 and TRBJ2-7, with 7 bases that match TRBD1. The CDR3 has 17 residues. V was pared by 3 bases and J by 0 bases, with 12 bases of the junction left unmatched. CDR1 and CDR2 (germline): SGDLS, YYNGEE. The CDR3 sequence: CASSAGQVVRSSYEQYF. The DNA for the CDR3 is TGTGCCAGCAGCGCCGGACAGGTTGTTCGAAGCTCCTACGAGCAGTACTTC.

This clone has more than one count but fewer than ten. V usage is TRBV10-1 and J usage is TRBJ1-2; TRBD1 is a possible D gene (5 bases). The CDR3 length is 13 residues. Germline-derived CDR1 and CDR2 are WNHNN and SYGVQD (reference sequence). Trimming shortened V by 6 bases and J by 4 bases, and 12 bases separated the two germline ends. CDR3 region: CASRWSGLYGYTF. Written as DNA, the CDR3 is TGCGCCAGCAGGTGGTCAGGGCTCTATGGCTACACCTTC.

This clone occurred a few times. The V gene is TRBV11-2, the J gene TRBJ1-2, with D possibly TRBD1 on 6 matching bases. The CDR3 is 16 amino acids. V lost 5 bases and J 0 bases, leaving 16 bases between the germline ends. Germline V gene sequence: CDR1 SGHAT, CDR2 FQNNGV. CDR3 protein: CASSPQTTGANYGYTF. As DNA, the CDR3 is TGTGCCAGCAGCCCACAGACGACAGGAGCTAACTATGGCTACACCTTC.

The chain recombines TRBV19 with TRBJ2-5, with a weak D call TRBD1 (6 bases). The V end was cut by 7 bases, the J end by 4 bases, with 13 bases between. The CDR3 sequence is 13 residues long. Germline V gene lookup returns CDR1 LNHDA and CDR2 SQIVND (reference sequence). This CDR3 reads CASKVKGVETQYF. The CDR3 DNA reads TGTGCCAGTAAAGTAAAGGGGGTAGAGACCCAGTACTTC.

This chain joins TRBV4-1 and TRBJ1-2, with D hard to call. The V end lost 1 base, the J end lost 7 bases, and 7 bases lay between the germline ends. The CDR3 is 12 amino acids. Germline values: CDR1 MGHRA, CDR2 YSYEKL. The DNA for the CDR3 is TGCGCCAGCAGCCAAGGTTTCGGTGGCTACACCTTC. It is translated as CASSQGFGGYTF.

About this clone itself: An end of the junction does not agree with germline; a read error may underlie this. This chain links TRBV18 with TRBJ2-6, with a tentative D call TRBD1 (5 bases). The germline V gene has CDR1 KGHSH and CDR2 LQKENI. The CDR3 sequence is 16 residues long. The CDR3 sequence is CASSPSQGTGANGLTF. The CDR3 nucleotides are TGTGCCAGCTCTCCATCGCAGGGTACTGGGGCCAACGGCCTGACTTTC. Variable domain in full (rest from reference TRBV18 and TRBJ2-6): NAGVMQNPRHLVRRRGQEARLRCSPMKGHSHVYWYRQLPEEGLKFMVYLQKENIIDESGMPKERFSAEFPKEGPSILRIQQVVRGDSAAYFCASSPSQGTGANGLTFGAGSRLTVL.

This chain uses TRBV30 with TRBJ1-2, with D unclear. In germline, CDR1 is GTSNPN, CDR2 SVGIG (reference sequence). V was shortened by 0 bases and J by 0 bases, with 8 bases between the two germline ends. The CDR3 is 14 residues long. CDR3 in amino acids: CAWSVSQSNYGYTF. The DNA of the CDR3 is TGTGCCTGGAGTGTAAGTCAGTCTAACTATGGCTACACCTTC.

The chain employs TRBV10-3 and TRBJ2-1; D remains unclear. There are 14 residues in the CDR3. V lost 3 bases, J lost 9 bases, and 15 bases lay in between. CDR1 is ENHRY, CDR2 SYGVKD, per germline. CDR3 protein: CAISESISNGEQFF. The CDR3 DNA reads as TGTGCCATCAGTGAATCAATTAGCAACGGTGAGCAGTTCTTC.